The present entry profiles one TCR beta chain with its context. The antigen this receptor binds is unknown. The sample holds no much larger clone one base away, and base qualities are not on file. This sample was included in a study of blood T cell repertoires in COVID-19 (dated by TCRdb to 2020 to 2021). Some background on the complete study: Samples covering the acute and convalescent phases of COVID-19 were provided by collaborators in the United States, Italy and Spain. The material from the prospective study consisted of cDNA or gDNA derived from T cells, B-cell-depleted T cells, or PBMCs. Subjects who had been exposed to COVID-19, were actively infected with it, or had recovered from it provided the deeply sampled blood TCRbeta repertoires that made up the dataset. The repertoires were made available in a free public database intended to serve as a resource for research on the immune response to SARS-CoV-2. Samples came from the ongoing ImmuneRACE study (first 160 participants) plus 1,254 subjects from 6 global collaborators. Nearly every sample came with metadata listing a de-identified subject ID, COVID-19 status, age in years and sex. HLA class I and class II types, where available, came from metadata supplied by the sample provider rather than from assay-based typing.

The immunoSEQ Assay, a bias-controlled multiplex PCR, was used to amplify TCRbeta CDR3 regions from genomic DNA. On the authors' methods: Nucleated cell counts per sample were estimated from amplification of reference gene primers within the assay. To quantify the absolute abundance of each unique TCRbeta CDR3 rearrangement, sequence reads were collapsed and filtered. Productive Simpson clonality was computed per sample as the square root of Simpson's diversity index over productive rearrangements. Held by TCRdb, this immuneACCESS table contains in-frame sequences only and omits some clones. Under half of the omission traces to an unresolved V gene where checked; the cause of the rest is unknown. V and J calls and clone size follow that table, whereas D and trimming were derived from the DNA. This sample lists about 52,000 clones; around 83% were detected once. 15% to 20% of the sample is in the top ten clones.

The collaborating institutions used their own protocols to collect whole blood in K2EDTA tubes. For TCRbeta analysis, collaborator samples were shipped as frozen whole blood, as isolated PBMCs, or as DNA extracted from either sample type. The junction shows trimming of 5 bases on V and 7 bases on J, and the gene matches do not reach 9 bases of it. In the germline V gene (reference sequence), CDR1 corresponds to MNHEY and CDR2 to SMNVEV. Its CDR3 holds 17 amino acids, cysteine through phenylalanine. The DNA shown is the 51-base CDR3, in frame from base 1. Broader findings and caveats from the paper: The quantity of clinical and demographic metadata differed by source and by participant and was supplied without curation.

Material for sequencing was peripheral blood. The V and J segments used are TRBV27 and TRBJ2-2, with 14 bases in between that match TRBD2. This TCR derives from a human donor in a cohort sampled during active COVID-19. The DNA sequence is as follows: TGTGCCAGCAGTCCAACGGGACTAGCGGGAGTGGTCGGGGAGCTGTTTTTT. Its protein reads: CASSPTGLAGVVGELFF.